The clone carrying this T cell receptor beta chain appeared many times. TCRdb passed the RT-PCR reads through MiXCR, listing each CDR3 protein once. The sample contains about 700,000 distinct CDR3 sequences, more than 13% of which appear only once. Germline-derived CDR1 and CDR2 are SGHRS and YFSETQ. The length of the CDR3 is 14 residues. The junction had 4 bases not matched to a gene; V was cut back by 0 bases and J by 7 bases. This TCR derives from a female donor in good health, serving as a healthy control. Sample: memory CD4+ T cells from blood. V is TRBV5-1 and J is TRBJ2-7; 10 nucleotides match TRBD2. In nucleotides, the CDR3 is TGCGCCAGCAGCTTGGAGCTAGCGGGAGAAGAGCAGTACTTC. Translated, it gives CASSLELAGEEQYF.